The present TCR beta chain was sequenced within a study of T cells after posttransplantation cyclophosphamide. Findings and limits, study-wide: Recipient CMV seropositivity and CMV reactivation strongly tracked TRB clonality.

In its sample, this clone was seen many times. No antigen is known for it. Only in-frame clones appear in the TCRdb table, and some are missing; sequencing was by immunoSEQ multiplex PCR. This sample carries 20,000 to 30,000 clones, none of them present only once. The V end lost 8 bases, the J end lost 10 bases, and 11 bases lay between the germline ends. CDR1 and CDR2 from the germline V gene are SNHLY and FYNNEI. CDR3 length equals 10 residues. This clonotype was sampled from a woman aged 45 to 65 in good health, CMV-negative, and a related stem cell transplant donor. This chain connects TRBV2 to TRBJ2-5, with D possibly TRBD2 on 6 matching bases. Sequenced: PBMCs. The CDR3 loop is CASGEADQYF. The CDR3 bases are TGTGCCAGCGGGGAGGCGGACCAGTACTTC. The full variable domain, completed using reference TRBV2 and TRBJ2-5, is EPEVTQTPSHQVTQMGQEVILRCVPISNHLYFYWYRQILGQKVEFLVSFYNNEISEKSEIFDDQFSVERPDGSNFTLKIRSTKLEDSAMYFCASGEADQYFGPGTRLLVL.